This TCR beta chain emerged from a study of cytomegalovirus exposure and HLA in healthy donors. PCR involved 60 Vbeta and 13 Jbeta primers. Profiling relied on immunoSEQ multiplex PCR, and the TCRdb table lists in-frame clones only, not all of them. The specimen's table records roughly 79,000 clones. The CDR3 contains 20 residues. In germline, CDR1 is LGHNA, CDR2 YNFKEQ. V dropped 3 bases and J dropped 0; count of bases not matched to a gene: 12. The source is a man aged 30 to 39 in good health and CMV-seronegative. Sequenced: PBMCs. This rearrangement joins TRBV4-2 to TRBJ2-6; 9 bases line up with TRBD1. As DNA, the CDR3 is TGTGCCAGCAGCCAGCTCCGCCGGGACAGGGTCCTCTCTGGGGCCAACGTCCTGACTTTC. Translation: CASSQLRRDRVLSGANVLTF.